The T cell receptor beta chain described here comes from a study of blood T cell repertoires in COVID-19. Turning to the study itself: There were acute and convalescent COVID-19 samples, and they came from the United States, Italy and Spain. Sample material is recorded as cDNA or gDNA derived from T cells, B-cell-depleted T cells, or PBMCs.

V lost 5 bases, J lost 4 bases, and 12 bases lay in between. Per the germline V gene, CDR1 is MDHEN and CDR2 is SYDVKM. The CDR3 is made up of 14 amino acids. Authors' processing steps: Amplification of reference gene primers was used by the study to estimate nucleated cell counts. The table came from immunoSEQ multiplex PCR; TCRdb's copy has only in-frame clones and leaves some out. That table furnishes V, J and clone size, whereas the DNA furnished D and trimming. The repertoire holds 200,000 or so clones, with 80% as singletons. The receptor was isolated from a woman in her 70s with acute or convalescent COVID-19. The sample comprised peripheral blood. This chain joins TRBV28 and TRBJ2-1; perhaps TRBD2 as D (6 bases). The CDR3 coding sequence is TGTGCCAGCAGTGAAGGAGGGCCATACAATGAGCAGTTCTTC. This translates into CASSEGGPYNEQFF. Variable domain in full (rest from reference TRBV28 and TRBJ2-1): DVKVTQSSRYLVKRTGEKVFLECVQDMDHENMFWYRQDPGLGLRLIYFSYDVKMKEKGDIPEGYSVSREKKERFSLILESASTNQTSMYLCASSEGGPYNEQFFGPGTRLTVL.